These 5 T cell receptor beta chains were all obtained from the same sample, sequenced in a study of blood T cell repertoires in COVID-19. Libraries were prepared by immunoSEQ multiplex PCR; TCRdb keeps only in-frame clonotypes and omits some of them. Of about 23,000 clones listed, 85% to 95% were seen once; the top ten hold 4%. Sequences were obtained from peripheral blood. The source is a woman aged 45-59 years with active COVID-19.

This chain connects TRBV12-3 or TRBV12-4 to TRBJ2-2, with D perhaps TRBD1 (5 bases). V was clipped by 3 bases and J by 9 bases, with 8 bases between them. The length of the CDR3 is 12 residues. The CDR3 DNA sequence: TGTGCCAGCAGTTTTGGGGCCCGGGAGCTGTTTTTT. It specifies CASSFGARELFF.

CDR3 coding DNA: TGTGCCAGCAGTGAAGGACTATTACAAGAGACCCAGTACTTC. Its protein is CASSEGLLQETQYF. V and J are TRBV6-1 and TRBJ2-5; D perhaps matches TRBD2 (5 bases). Germline V gene data show CDR1 as MNHNS and CDR2 as SASEGT. Deletions cut 1 base from V and 2 bases from J, with 8 bases between. The CDR3 sequence is 14 residues long.

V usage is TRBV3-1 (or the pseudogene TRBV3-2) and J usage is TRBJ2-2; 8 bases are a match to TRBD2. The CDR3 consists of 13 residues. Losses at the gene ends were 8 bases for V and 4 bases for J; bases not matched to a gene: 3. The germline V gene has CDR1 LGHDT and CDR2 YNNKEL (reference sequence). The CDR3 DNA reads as TGTGCCAGCCAACGGGAGGGCACCGGGGAGCTGTTTTTT. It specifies CASQREGTGELFF.

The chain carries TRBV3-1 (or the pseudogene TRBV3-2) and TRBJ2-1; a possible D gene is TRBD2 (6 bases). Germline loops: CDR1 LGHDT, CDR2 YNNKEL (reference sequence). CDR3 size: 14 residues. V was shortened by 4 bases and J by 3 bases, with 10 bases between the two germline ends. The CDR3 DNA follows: TGTGCCAGCAGCCTTTTGGGGGGCTACAATGAGCAGTTCTTC. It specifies CASSLLGGYNEQFF.

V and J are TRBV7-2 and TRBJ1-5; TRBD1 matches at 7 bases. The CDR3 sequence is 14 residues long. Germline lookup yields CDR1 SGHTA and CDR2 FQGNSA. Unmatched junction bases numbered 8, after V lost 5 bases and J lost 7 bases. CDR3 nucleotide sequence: TGTGCCAGCAGCATGACAGGGCCCCTCCAGCCCCAGCATTTT. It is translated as CASSMTGPLQPQHF.